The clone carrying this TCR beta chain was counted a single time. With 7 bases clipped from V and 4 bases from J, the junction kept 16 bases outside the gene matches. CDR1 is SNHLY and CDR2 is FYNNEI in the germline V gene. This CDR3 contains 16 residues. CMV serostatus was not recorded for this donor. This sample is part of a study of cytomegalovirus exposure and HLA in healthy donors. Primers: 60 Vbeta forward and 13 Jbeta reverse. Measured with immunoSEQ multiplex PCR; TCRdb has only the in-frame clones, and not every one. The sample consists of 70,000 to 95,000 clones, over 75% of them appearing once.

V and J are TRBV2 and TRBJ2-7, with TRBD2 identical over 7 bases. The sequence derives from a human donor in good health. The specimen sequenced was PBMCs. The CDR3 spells CASTPKGLYTNYEQYF. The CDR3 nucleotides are TGTGCCAGCACCCCTAAGGGACTATACACGAATTACGAGCAGTACTTC.